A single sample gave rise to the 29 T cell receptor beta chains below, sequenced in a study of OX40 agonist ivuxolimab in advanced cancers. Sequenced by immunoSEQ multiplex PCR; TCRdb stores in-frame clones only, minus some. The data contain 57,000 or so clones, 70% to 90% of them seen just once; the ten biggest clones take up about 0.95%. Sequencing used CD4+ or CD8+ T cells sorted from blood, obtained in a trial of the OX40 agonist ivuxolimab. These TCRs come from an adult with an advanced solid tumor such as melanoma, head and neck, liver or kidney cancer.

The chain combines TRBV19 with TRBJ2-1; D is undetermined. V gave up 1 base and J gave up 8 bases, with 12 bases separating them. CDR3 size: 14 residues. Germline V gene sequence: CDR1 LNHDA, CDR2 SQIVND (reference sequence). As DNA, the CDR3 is TGTGCCAGTAGTATAGGGCCCCGGTCGGATGAGCAGTTCTTC. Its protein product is CASSIGPRSDEQFF.

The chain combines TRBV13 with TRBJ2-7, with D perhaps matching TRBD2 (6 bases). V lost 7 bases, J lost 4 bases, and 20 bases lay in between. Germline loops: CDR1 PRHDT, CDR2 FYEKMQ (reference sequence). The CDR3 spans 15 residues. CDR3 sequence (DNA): TGTGCCAGCACCCTTAGGGGAGGAGAGTCTTACGAGCAGTACTTC. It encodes CASTLRGGESYEQYF.

The CDR3 protein is CASRGQGTETQYF. The CDR3 DNA is TGTGCCAGCAGGGGACAGGGGACGGAGACCCAGTACTTC. The V and J genes are TRBV6-5 and TRBJ2-5; 10 nucleotides agree with TRBD1. Germline V lookup: CDR1 MNHEY, CDR2 SVGAGI. The CDR3 has 13 amino acids. The trim removed 6 bases at V and 5 bases at J, leaving 3 bases unmatched.

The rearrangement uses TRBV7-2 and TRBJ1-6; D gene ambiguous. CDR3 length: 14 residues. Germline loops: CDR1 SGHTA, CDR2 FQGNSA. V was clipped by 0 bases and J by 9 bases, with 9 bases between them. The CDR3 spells CASSLALSGSPLHF. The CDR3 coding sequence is TGTGCCAGCAGCTTAGCGCTGAGTGGTTCACCCCTCCACTTT.

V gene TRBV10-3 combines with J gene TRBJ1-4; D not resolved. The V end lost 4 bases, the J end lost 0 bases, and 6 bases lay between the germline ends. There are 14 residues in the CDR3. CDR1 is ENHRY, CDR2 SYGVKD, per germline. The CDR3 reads CAISGVATNEKLFF. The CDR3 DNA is TGTGCCATCAGTGGAGTTGCAACTAATGAAAAACTGTTTTTT.

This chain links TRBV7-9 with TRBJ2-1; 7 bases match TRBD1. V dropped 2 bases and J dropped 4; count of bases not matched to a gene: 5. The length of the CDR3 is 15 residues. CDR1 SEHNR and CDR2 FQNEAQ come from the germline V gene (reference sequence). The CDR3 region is CASSLLGTVYNEQFF. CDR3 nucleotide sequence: TGTGCCAGCAGCTTATTGGGGACAGTTTACAATGAGCAGTTCTTC. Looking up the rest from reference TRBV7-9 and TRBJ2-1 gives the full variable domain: DTGVSQNPRHKITKRGQNVTFRCDPISEHNRLYWYRQTLGQGPEFLTYFQNEAQLEKSRLLSDRFSAERPKGSFSTLEIQRTEQGDSAMYLCASSLLGTVYNEQFFGPGTRLTVL.

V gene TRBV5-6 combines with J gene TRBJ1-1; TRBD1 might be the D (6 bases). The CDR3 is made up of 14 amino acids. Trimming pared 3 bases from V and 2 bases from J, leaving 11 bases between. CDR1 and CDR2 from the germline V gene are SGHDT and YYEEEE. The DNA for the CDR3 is TGTGCCAGCAGCTGGGGGACATCAAACACTGAAGCTTTCTTT. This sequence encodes CASSWGTSNTEAFF.

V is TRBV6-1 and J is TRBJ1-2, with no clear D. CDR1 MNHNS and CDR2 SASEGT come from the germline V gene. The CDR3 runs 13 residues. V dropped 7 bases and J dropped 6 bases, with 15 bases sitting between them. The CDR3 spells CASISGSRDGYTF. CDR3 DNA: TGTGCCAGCATCTCTGGGAGCCGCGATGGCTACACCTTC.

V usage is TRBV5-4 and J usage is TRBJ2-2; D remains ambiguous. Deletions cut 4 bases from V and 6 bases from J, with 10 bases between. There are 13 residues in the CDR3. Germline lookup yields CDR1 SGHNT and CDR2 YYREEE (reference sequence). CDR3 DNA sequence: TGTGCCAGCAGCCAAGATTCCCCCGGGGAGCTGTTTTTT. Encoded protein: CASSQDSPGELFF.

CDR3 nucleotide sequence: TGTGCCAGTAGTATGATGAGGGGAAACTATGGCTACACCTTC. Protein product: CASSMMRGNYGYTF. The chain has TRBV19 and TRBJ1-2; tentatively, D is TRBD1 (5 bases). The germline V gene encodes CDR1 LNHDA and CDR2 SQIVND (reference sequence). The CDR3 runs to 14 residues. Trimming shortened V by 3 bases and J by 2 bases, and 10 bases separated the two germline ends.

The CDR3 DNA reads TGTGCCAGTAGTATAGATCTAAACAGGCTCCCTCCCACGGAAGCTTTCTTT. It codes for CASSIDLNRLPPTEAFF. This sequence joins TRBV19 and TRBJ1-1; D may be TRBD1 (5 bases). Germline V gene sequence: CDR1 LNHDA, CDR2 SQIVND (reference sequence). The CDR3 runs 17 residues. V lost 0 bases to trimming and J lost 8 bases, with 22 bases between them.

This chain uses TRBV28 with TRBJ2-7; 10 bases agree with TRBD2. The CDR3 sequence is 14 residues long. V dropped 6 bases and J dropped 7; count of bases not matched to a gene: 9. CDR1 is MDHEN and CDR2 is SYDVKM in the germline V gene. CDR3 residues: CASRPGLASLEQYF. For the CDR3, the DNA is TGTGCCAGCAGGCCGGGACTAGCGTCCCTAGAGCAGTACTTC. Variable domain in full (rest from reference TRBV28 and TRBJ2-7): DVKVTQSSRYLVKRTGEKVFLECVQDMDHENMFWYRQDPGLGLRLIYFSYDVKMKEKGDIPEGYSVSREKKERFSLILESASTNQTSMYLCASRPGLASLEQYFGPGTRLTVT.

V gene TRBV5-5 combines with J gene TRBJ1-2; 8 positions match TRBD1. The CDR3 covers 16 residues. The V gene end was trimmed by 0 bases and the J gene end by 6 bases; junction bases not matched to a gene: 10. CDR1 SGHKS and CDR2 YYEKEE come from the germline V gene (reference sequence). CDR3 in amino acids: CASSLARTGPFNGYTF. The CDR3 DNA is TGTGCCAGCAGCTTGGCCCGGACAGGGCCCTTTAATGGCTACACCTTC.

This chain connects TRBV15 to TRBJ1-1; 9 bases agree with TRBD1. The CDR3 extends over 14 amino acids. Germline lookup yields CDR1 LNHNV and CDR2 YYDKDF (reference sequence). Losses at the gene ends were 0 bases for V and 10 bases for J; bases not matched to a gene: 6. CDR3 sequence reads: CATSRDGQGRRAFF. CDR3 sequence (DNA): TGTGCCACCAGCAGAGACGGACAGGGGCGCCGAGCTTTCTTT.

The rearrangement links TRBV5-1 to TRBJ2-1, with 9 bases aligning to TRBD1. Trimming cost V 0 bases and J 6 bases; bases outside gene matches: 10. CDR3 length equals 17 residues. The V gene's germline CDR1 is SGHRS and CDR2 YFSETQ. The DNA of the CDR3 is TGCGCCAGCAGCTTGGTGTATACAGGGGGCGCGTTCAATGAGCAGTTCTTC. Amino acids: CASSLVYTGGAFNEQFF.

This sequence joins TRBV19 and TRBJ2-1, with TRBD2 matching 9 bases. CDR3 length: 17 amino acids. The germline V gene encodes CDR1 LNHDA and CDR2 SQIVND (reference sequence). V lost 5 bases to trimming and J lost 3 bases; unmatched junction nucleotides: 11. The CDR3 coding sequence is TGTGCCAGTAGTTTGTCTTCTAGCGGGATGGTCTACAATGAGCAGTTCTTC. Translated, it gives CASSLSSSGMVYNEQFF.

In DNA form, the CDR3 reads TGCGCCAGCAGCTTACGGCAGGGCTACGAGCAGTACTTC. It specifies CASSLRQGYEQYF. This rearrangement joins TRBV5-1 to TRBJ2-7; weak D call: TRBD1 (5 bases). CDR1 and CDR2 from the germline V gene are SGHRS and YFSETQ. V lost 2 bases, J lost 3 bases, and 9 bases lay in between. This CDR3 contains 13 residues.

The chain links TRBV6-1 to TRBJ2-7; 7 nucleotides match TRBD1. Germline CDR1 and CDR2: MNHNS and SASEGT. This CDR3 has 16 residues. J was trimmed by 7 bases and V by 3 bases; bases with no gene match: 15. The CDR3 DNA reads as TGTGCCAGCAGTGAGACAGGGCAACCTCCTCAGGGGGAGCAGTACTTC. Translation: CASSETGQPPQGEQYF.

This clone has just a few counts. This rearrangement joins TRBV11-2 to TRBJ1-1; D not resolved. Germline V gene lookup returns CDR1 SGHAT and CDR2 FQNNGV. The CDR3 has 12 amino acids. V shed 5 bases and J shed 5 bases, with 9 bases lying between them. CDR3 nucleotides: TGTGCCAGCAGCCCAATTAGGACTGAAGCTTTCTTT. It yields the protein CASSPIRTEAFF.

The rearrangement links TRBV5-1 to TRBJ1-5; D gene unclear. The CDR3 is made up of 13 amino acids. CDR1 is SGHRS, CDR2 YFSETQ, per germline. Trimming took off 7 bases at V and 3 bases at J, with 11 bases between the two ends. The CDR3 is CASGLDFNQPQHF. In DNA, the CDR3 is TGCGCCAGCGGCCTGGACTTCAATCAGCCCCAGCATTTT.

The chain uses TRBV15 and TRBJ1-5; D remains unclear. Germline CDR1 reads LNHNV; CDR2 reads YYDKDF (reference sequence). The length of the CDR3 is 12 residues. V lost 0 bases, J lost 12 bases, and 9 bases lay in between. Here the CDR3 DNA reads TGTGCCACCAGCAGAGATAGAGTGGTCCAGCATTTT. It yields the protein CATSRDRVVQHF.

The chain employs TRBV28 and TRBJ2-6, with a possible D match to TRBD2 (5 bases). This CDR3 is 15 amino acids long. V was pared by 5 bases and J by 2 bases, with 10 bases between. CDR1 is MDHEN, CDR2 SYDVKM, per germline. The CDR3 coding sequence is TGTGCCAGCAGTCCCGGGGTACCTGGGGCCAACGTCCTGACTTTC. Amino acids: CASSPGVPGANVLTF.

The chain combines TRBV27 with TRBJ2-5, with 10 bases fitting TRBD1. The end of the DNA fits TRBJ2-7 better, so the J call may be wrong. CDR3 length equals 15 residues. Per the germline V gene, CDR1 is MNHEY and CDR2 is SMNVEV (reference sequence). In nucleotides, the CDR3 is TGTGCCAGCAGTTACCTCCGGACAGGGGGTTACGAGCAGTACTTC. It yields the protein CASSYLRTGGYEQYF.

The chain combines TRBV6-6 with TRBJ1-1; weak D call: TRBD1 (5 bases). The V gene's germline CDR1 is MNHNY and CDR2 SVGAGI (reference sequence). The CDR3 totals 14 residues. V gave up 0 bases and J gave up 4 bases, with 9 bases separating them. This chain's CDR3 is CASSYSGGFTEAFF. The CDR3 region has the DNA TGTGCCAGCAGTTACTCTGGGGGTTTCACTGAAGCTTTCTTT.

The CDR3 sequence: CASSPGLNTGELFF. Here the CDR3 DNA reads TGTGCCAGCTCACCGGGACTGAACACCGGGGAGCTGTTTTTT. V and J are TRBV18 and TRBJ2-2; possible D gene TRBD2, 6 bases. V was cut by 3 bases and J by 1 base, with 6 bases left in between. CDR1 and CDR2 (germline): KGHSH, LQKENI. CDR3 length: 14 amino acids.

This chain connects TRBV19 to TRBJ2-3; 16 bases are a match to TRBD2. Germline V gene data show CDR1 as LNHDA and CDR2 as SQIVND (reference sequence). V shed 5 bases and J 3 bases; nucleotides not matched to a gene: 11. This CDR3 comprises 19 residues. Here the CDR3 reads CASSGPGLAGGGWTDTQYF. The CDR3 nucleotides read TGTGCCAGTAGTGGGCCGGGACTAGCGGGAGGGGGATGGACAGATACGCAGTATTTT. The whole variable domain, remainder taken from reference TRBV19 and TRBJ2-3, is DGGITQSPKYLFRKEGQNVTLSCEQNLNHDAMYWYRQDPGQGLRLIYYSQIVNDFQKGDIAEGYSVSREKKESFPLTVTSAQKNPTAFYLCASSGPGLAGGGWTDTQYFGPGTRLTVL.

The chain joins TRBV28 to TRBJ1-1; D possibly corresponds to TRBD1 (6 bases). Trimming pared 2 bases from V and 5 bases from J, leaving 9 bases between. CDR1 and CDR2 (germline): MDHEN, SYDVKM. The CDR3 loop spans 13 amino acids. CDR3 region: CASSLPRGTEAFF. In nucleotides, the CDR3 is TGTGCCAGCAGTTTACCCAGGGGAACTGAAGCTTTCTTT.

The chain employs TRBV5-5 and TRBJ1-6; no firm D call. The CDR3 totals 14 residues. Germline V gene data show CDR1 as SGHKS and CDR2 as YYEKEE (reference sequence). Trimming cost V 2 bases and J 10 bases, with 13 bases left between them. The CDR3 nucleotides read TGTGCCAGCAGCTTTGCAGTGGTGGAATCACCCCTCCACTTT. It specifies CASSFAVVESPLHF.

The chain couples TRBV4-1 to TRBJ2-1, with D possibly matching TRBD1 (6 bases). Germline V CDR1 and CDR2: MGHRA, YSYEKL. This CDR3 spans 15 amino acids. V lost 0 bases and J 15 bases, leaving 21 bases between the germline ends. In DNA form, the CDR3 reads TGCGCCAGCAGCCAAGAGTGGGGGCTCACAACCCCGCCGTTCTTC. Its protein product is CASSQEWGLTTPPFF.